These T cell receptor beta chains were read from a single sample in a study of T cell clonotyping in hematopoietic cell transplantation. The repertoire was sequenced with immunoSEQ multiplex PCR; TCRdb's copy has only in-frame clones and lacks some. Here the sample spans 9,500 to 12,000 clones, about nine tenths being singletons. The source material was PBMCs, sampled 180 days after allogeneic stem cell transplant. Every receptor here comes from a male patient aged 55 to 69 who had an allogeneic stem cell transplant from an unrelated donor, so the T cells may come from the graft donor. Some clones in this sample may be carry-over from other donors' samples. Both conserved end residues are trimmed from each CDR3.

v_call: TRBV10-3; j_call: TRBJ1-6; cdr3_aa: AISESTHRYNSPLH
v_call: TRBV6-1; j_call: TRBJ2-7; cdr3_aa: ASTWDRALYEQY
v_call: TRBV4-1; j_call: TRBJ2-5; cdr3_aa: ASSQGTGSQETQY
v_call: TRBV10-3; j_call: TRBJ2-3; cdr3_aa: AIGYVVTDTQY
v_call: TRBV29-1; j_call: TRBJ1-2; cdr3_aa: SSWDGSGYT
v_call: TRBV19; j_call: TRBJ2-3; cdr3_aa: ASHPPETDTQY
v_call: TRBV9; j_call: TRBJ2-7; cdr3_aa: ASSVEARGEQY
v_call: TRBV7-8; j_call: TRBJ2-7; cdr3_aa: ASSDYAGLEQY
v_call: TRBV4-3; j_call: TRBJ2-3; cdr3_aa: ASSQDVGYTDTQY
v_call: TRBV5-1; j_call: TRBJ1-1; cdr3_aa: ASSLTGNTEAF
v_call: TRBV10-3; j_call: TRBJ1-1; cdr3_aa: AISESVQQMNTEAF
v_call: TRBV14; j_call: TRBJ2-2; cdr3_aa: ASSQQLPRASNTGELF
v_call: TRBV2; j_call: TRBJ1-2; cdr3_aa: ASSAGDEEFYGYT
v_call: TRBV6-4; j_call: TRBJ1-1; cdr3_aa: ASSEEPDGYTEAF
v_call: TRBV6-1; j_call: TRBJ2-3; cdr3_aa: ASRGTDTQY
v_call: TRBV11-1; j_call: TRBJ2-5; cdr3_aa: ASSRDSLYQETQY
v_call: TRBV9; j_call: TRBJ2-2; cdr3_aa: ASSVGPSGGADGELF